These 5 T cell receptor beta chains were all obtained from the same sample, sequenced in a study of tumor-infiltrating lymphocytes in primary liver carcinoma. Priming with a constant-region primer yielded TCR beta cDNA from about 510 ng total RNA. Libraries of TCR beta came from three nested multiplex PCR rounds with slightly modified ARM-PCR. Researchers ran the first two PCR rounds for approximately 9 cycles each with TRBV1-TRBV30 forward primers and a C-beta reverse primer. TCRdb passed the multiplex PCR reads through MiXCR, listing each CDR3 protein once. Altogether roughly 24,000 distinct CDR3 sequences are present, roughly three quarters being singletons, with the ten largest covering roughly 35%. The roughly 20-31 mg bulk tissue piece was not sorted before simultaneous RNA and DNA extraction. Sequencing was carried out using liver tumor tissue from sampling region 5. Stated subset: tumor region T5, tumor centre. Every receptor here comes from a woman between 25 and 40 years old with primary liver carcinoma and hepatitis B virus infection.

V and J are TRBV11-2 and TRBJ1-4, with D maybe TRBD1 (5 bases). The CDR3 is made up of 12 amino acids. In germline, CDR1 is SGHAT, CDR2 FQNNGV. The CDR3 region is CTNSPSGGKLFF. The CDR3, as DNA: TGTACCAACAGCCCCTCGGGGGGAAAACTGTTTTTT.

In its sample, this clonotype was seen a few times. Lacking the conserved final phenylalanine or tryptophan, this CDR3 likely reflects a read error. This sequence joins TRBV6-2 or TRBV6-3 and TRBJ2-1, with TRBD2 identical over 12 bases. Looked up from germline, CDR1 is MNHEY and CDR2 is SVGEGT. The length of the CDR3 is 20 residues. The CDR3 spells CASSYASTGLAGGPNNGQFS. CDR3 DNA: TGTGCCAGCAGTTACGCCAGTACGGGTCTAGCGGGAGGGCCTAACAATGGGCAGTTCTCC.

Worth noting for this clonotype: One junction end does not reproduce the germline sequence, and a read error may be involved. This chain links TRBV9 with TRBJ1-6; the D is unclear. The CDR3 consists of 15 residues. CDR1 and CDR2 from the germline V gene are SGDLS and YYNGEE. The chain's CDR3 is CASSAGSSINSPIHF. The CDR3 DNA reads TGTGCCAGCAGTGCCGGGTCGTCCATAAATTCACCCATCCACTTT.

Comments on this clonotype: At one of its ends the junction is not consistent with the germline gene, which may arise from a read error. The rearrangement links TRBV4-3 to TRBJ2-3; TRBD2 aligns across 7 bases. This CDR3 comprises 17 residues. Germline V gene lookup returns CDR1 LGHNA and CDR2 YSLEER. Here the CDR3 DNA reads TGCACCAGCAGCCAAAGTTGGGCGGGAGCCTCCACAGATACGCGGTATTTT. Translation gives CTSSQSWAGASTDTRYF.

Remarks on this clonotype: One end of the junction fails to match germline, which may point to a read error. CDR3 sequence: CASSQVLGSSGNEQFF. The CDR3 DNA follows: TGTGCCAGCAGCCAAGTGCTCGGGTCTAGCGGCAATGAACAGTTCTTC. The chain recombines TRBV4-1 with TRBJ2-1, with 7 bases matching TRBD2. The CDR3 is 16 amino acids. CDR1 and CDR2 (germline): MGHRA, YSYEKL.